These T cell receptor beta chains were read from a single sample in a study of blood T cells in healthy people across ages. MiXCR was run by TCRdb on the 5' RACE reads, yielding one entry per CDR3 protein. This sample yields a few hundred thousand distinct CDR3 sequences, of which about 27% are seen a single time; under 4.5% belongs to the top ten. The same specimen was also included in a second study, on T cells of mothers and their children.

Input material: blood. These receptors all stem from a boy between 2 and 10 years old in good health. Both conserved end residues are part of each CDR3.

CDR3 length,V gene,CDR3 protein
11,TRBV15,CATSSGYEQYF
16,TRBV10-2,CASSERDRGLNTEAFF
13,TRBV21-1,CASCLGQDYGYTF
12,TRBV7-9,CASSLELGEQYF
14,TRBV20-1,CSARGLAGGGEQYF
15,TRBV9,CASSAGGTRYNEQFF
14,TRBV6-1,CASSRGSWGETQYF
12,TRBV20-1,CSARDGVQPQHF
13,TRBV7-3,CASSPQVGETQYF
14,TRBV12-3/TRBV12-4,CTSSPAGGPNEQFF
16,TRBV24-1,CATSDHRDRTNEKLFF
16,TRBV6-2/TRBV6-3,CASSYPTNRQGGIQYF
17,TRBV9,CASSLRLAGTNTGELFF
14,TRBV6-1,CASPVGQTGNTIYF
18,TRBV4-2,CASSQARTGDLSTDTQYF
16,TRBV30,CAWSLGVGFAKNIQYF
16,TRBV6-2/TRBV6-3,CASSYSSGGFGYGYTF
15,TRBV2,CASGPSGSGSYEQYF
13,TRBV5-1,CASSTDSEETQYF
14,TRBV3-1,CASSQEHQRGEQYF
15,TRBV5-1,CASSSGTSSYNEQFF
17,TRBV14,CASSQEMAGGSYNEQFF
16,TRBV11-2,CASSLRTSSGANVLTF
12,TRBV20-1,CSAEASGNTIYF
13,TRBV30,CAWLRVPGNGYTF
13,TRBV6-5,CASRTSGVDEQFF
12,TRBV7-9,CTSSPARNEQFF
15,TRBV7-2,CVSSLGVTVNDEQFF
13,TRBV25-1,CASATDWEETQYF
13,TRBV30,CAWRPRGDTEAFF
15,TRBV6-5,CASSRLAGGTDEQFF
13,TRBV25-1,CASSESPLHGYTF
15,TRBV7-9,CASSFPGQGSVGYTF
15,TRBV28,CASSLATKRSYEQYF
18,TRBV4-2,CASSQDGSELYSYNEQFF
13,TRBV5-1,CASKERAQETQYF
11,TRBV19,CASSPGPGALF
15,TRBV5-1,CASNFDRENTGELFF
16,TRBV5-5,CASSLAPARSNYGYTF
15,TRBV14,CASSRDQTGRSPLHF
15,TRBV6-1,CASRPGQGKAYEQYF
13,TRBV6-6,CASSYGHTYGYTF
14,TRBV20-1,CSAVTGTGTYEQYF
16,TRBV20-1,CSARPGTGKPIDEQFF
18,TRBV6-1,CAGSEAVSVRRSGYGYTF
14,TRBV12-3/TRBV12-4,CASRLGLAHYEQYF
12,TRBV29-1,CSVETPAYEQYF
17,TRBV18,CAGSLGGTSGRTDTQYF
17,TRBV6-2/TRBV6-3,CASSYPPTGGEDEKLFF
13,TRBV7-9,CASRDRAAETQYF
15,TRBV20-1,CSARDRYRESQPQHF
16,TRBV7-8,CASRQRRERHQETQYF
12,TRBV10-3,CANGAQGNVLTF
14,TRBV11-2,CASSSTGLNEKLFF